One sample yielded the 16 T cell receptor beta chains listed below, sequenced in a study of T cells in Graves' hyperthyroidism and ophthalmopathy. Template material for amplifying TCR beta CDR3 regions consisted of RNA transcripts. RT-PCR in the first round (using the HTBI primer set) targeted the TCR CDR3. MiXCR was run by TCRdb on the multiplex PCR reads, yielding one entry per CDR3 protein. There are hundreds of thousands of distinct CDR3 sequences in the sample; 12% to 15% occur only once, and 9.5% to 13% lies in the top ten. Sequencing was performed on blood. The receptors stem from a young woman with Graves' hyperthyroidism.

This clonotype was counted many times. The V and J genes are TRBV30 and TRBJ2-7; weak D call: TRBD1 (5 bases). This CDR3 contains 14 residues. CDR1 is GTSNPN and CDR2 is SVGIG in the germline V gene (reference sequence). Trimming shortened V by 4 bases and J by 0 bases, and 13 bases separated the two germline ends. The CDR3 DNA reads TGTGCCTGGACCACCGGCAGGGCCTCCTACGAGCAGTACTTC. Protein product: CAWTTGRASYEQYF.

This clonotype appeared a few times. The J gene is TRBJ2-5, the V gene TRBV25-1; TRBD2 might be the D (6 bases). The CDR3 runs to 16 residues. Trimming took off 2 bases at V and 4 bases at J, with 17 bases between the two ends. Germline CDR1 is MGHDK and CDR2 is SYGVNS. CDR3 nucleotide sequence: TGTGCCAGCAGTGAAGCCTGGCTGTCGGGGGTAGAGACCCAGTACTTC. Its translation is CASSEAWLSGVETQYF.

This clonotype was counted only a few times. The rearrangement uses TRBV11-3 and TRBJ2-7; D is unresolved. Germline V gene sequence: CDR1 SGHNT, CDR2 YENEEA. With 4 bases removed from V and 3 bases from J, the gap between germline ends came to 19 bases. CDR3 length: 16 amino acids. CDR3 sequence: CASSSVWAPGLYEQYF. The DNA of the CDR3 is TGTGCCAGCAGCTCCGTATGGGCGCCGGGTCTCTACGAGCAGTACTTC.

V gene TRBV9 combines with J gene TRBJ1-3, with D unresolved. The germline CDR1 and CDR2 sequences are SGDLS and YYNGEE. This CDR3 has 18 amino acids. Trimming shortened V by 0 bases and J by 0 bases, and 16 bases separated the two germline ends. CDR3 sequence: CASSVAPSEADSGNTIYF. The CDR3 DNA reads as TGTGCCAGCAGCGTAGCCCCATCGGAAGCCGACTCTGGAAACACCATATATTTT.

This clonotype was detected ten times or more. The chain carries TRBV2 and TRBJ2-7; TRBD2 aligns across 9 bases. Trimming took 4 bases from V and 2 from J; bases not matched to a gene: 6. This CDR3 has 15 residues. Germline CDR1 SNHLY, CDR2 FYNNEI. CDR3 sequence (DNA): TGTGCCAGCAGTGGAAGGCTAGCGGGAACCTACGAGCAGTACTTC. Translation: CASSGRLAGTYEQYF.

The V and J genes are TRBV29-1 and TRBJ1-1; D unresolved. The CDR3 spans 13 residues. Germline lookup yields CDR1 SQVTM and CDR2 ANQGSEA. Trimming shortened V by 5 bases and J by 5 bases, and 15 bases separated the two germline ends. The CDR3 loop is CSVHKFSRTEAFF. The DNA for the CDR3 is TGCAGCGTTCACAAATTCAGTAGGACTGAAGCTTTCTTT. The complete variable domain, with remaining parts taken from reference TRBV29-1 and TRBJ1-1, reads SAVISQKPSRDICQRGTSLTIQCQVDSQVTMMFWYRQQPGQSLTLIATANQGSEATYESGFVIDKFPISRPNLTFSTLTVSNMSPEDSSIYLCSVHKFSRTEAFFGQGTRLTVV.

Of note for this clonotype: One base away lies a much larger clone, so this may be a sequencing read error. The chain uses TRBV11-2 and TRBJ2-1; no clear D. V was trimmed by 3 bases and J by 5 bases, leaving 5 bases between them. Per germline, CDR1 SGHAT and CDR2 FQNNGV. The CDR3 spans 12 residues. The CDR3 loop reads CASSFGNNEQFF. DNA of the CDR3: TGTGCCAGCAGCTTTGGGAACAATGAGCAGTTCTTC.

This clonotype was seen more than once but under ten times. The chain carries TRBV29-1 and TRBJ2-1; weak D call: TRBD1 (5 bases). The germline V gene encodes CDR1 SQVTM and CDR2 ANQGSEA. With 0 bases removed from V and 12 bases from J, the gap between germline ends came to 15 bases. This CDR3 is 13 amino acids long. CDR3 protein: CSVEEARVGAQFF. CDR3 coding DNA: TGCAGCGTTGAAGAGGCCAGGGTAGGGGCGCAGTTCTTC.

The chain has TRBV20-1 and TRBJ1-1; D remains unclear. The CDR3 runs 15 residues. Germline V lookup: CDR1 DFQATT, CDR2 SNEGSKA (reference sequence). V was pared by 3 bases and J by 5 bases, with 19 bases between. CDR3 in amino acids: CSASSRHMSLTEAFF. The CDR3 DNA is TGCAGTGCTAGTTCCCGACATATGTCCCTTACTGAAGCTTTCTTT.

Ten or more counts support this clonotype. V gene TRBV11-3 combines with J gene TRBJ2-1; D remains unclear. Germline assignment: CDR1 SGHNT and CDR2 YENEEA. Trimming took off 5 bases at V and 6 bases at J, with 5 bases between the two ends. This CDR3 is 11 amino acids long. The CDR3 region is CASSARNEQFF. CDR3 DNA: TGTGCCAGCAGCGCCCGCAATGAGCAGTTCTTC.

To note about this clonotype: The limits of the CDR3 on the DNA are not certain, so only TCRdb's listed CDR3 is given. CDR3 loop: CATSVPGRNQPQHF. The V and J genes are TRBV24-1 and TRBJ1-5. CDR1 is KGHDR and CDR2 is SFDVKD in the germline V gene. The CDR3 is 14 amino acids long, termini counted.

This clonotype was picked up a small number of times. This chain joins TRBV14 and TRBJ1-1; no firm D call. Germline lookup yields CDR1 SGHDN and CDR2 FVKESK. The germline V and J ends were trimmed by 2 bases and 5 bases, with 12 bases remaining between them. The CDR3 runs 14 residues. The chain's CDR3 is CASSQTWGMTEAFF. For the CDR3, the DNA is TGTGCCAGCAGCCAAACGTGGGGAATGACTGAAGCTTTCTTT.

In DNA, the CDR3 is TGTGCCAGCAGTTACTCTCAGGGGACCACTGAAGCTTTCTTT. Its translation: CASSYSQGTTEAFF. The chain joins TRBV6-5 to TRBJ1-1; perhaps TRBD1 as D (6 bases). The CDR3 runs 14 residues. The germline gives CDR1 MNHEY, CDR2 SVGAGI. V was pared by 0 bases and J by 4 bases, with 9 bases between.

Only a few counts were recorded for this clonotype. The rearrangement uses TRBV2 and TRBJ2-1; D possibly corresponds to TRBD1 (5 bases). With 3 bases removed from V and 5 bases from J, the gap between germline ends came to 11 bases. CDR1 is SNHLY, CDR2 FYNNEI, per germline. The CDR3 contains 14 residues. In DNA, the CDR3 is TGTGCCAGCAGTGATGGGGCAGTCGACAATGAGCAGTTCTTC. Protein: CASSDGAVDNEQFF. Based on the CDR3 plus reference TRBV2 and TRBJ2-1, the full variable domain is EPEVTQTPSHQVTQMGQEVILRCVPISNHLYFYWYRQILGQKVEFLVSFYNNEISEKSEIFDDQFSVERPDGSNFTLKIRSTKLEDSAMYFCASSDGAVDNEQFFGPGTRLTVL.

The chain links TRBV9 to TRBJ1-5; D gene ambiguous. Trimming took 0 bases from V and 3 from J, leaving 4 bases between them. The germline V gene has CDR1 SGDLS and CDR2 YYNGEE. The CDR3 runs 13 residues. The CDR3, as DNA: TGTGCCAGCAGCGTAGAGGACAATCAGCCCCAGCATTTT. Translation gives CASSVEDNQPQHF.

This clonotype was counted many times. The V call is TRBV13, the J call TRBJ2-7, with 8 bases lining up with TRBD2. The germline V gene has CDR1 PRHDT and CDR2 FYEKMQ (reference sequence). CDR3 size: 14 residues. V was clipped by 8 bases and J by 6 bases; unmatched bases: 12. The CDR3 region is CASRSGRGASEQYF. The CDR3 DNA reads TGTGCCAGCCGAAGCGGGAGAGGCGCCTCCGAGCAGTACTTC.